Reported below is one T cell receptor beta chain. The target antigen is unknown. Profiled with immunoSEQ multiplex PCR; TCRdb holds only in-frame clones, not every one. The profile shows thousands of clones, around 65% of them singletons. This record comes from a study of CD4+ T cells in melanoma. General study results and limits: A reported correlation linked neoantigen-specific CD4+ T cells to CD8+, macrophage and B cell function.

The CDR3 has 17 residues. Germline assignment: CDR1 LGHNA and CDR2 YSLEER. Trimming at V came to 1 base and at J to 6 bases, leaving 14 bases not matched to a gene. Source material: cells from a culture (not recorded whether cultured in vitro). The chain uses TRBV4-3 and TRBJ1-2, with 7 bases aligning to TRBD1. This TCR was sampled from a human donor with melanoma. In nucleotides, the CDR3 is TGCGCCAGCAGCCAAGTAGGGTACAGGGGTTTTATAGATGGCTACACCTTC. Translated: CASSQVGYRGFIDGYTF.